What follows are 32 T cell receptor beta chains derived from one specimen sequenced in a study of CD8 T cells in Susac syndrome. The RNA, 0.5 to 1 ug, was put through reverse transcription using random hexamers. TCRdb fed the immunoSEQ multiplex PCR reads into MiXCR, producing one record per CDR3 protein. There are about 210,000 distinct CDR3 sequences in the sample; nearly 97% occur only once, and 0.075% to 0.095% lies in the top ten. The sample taken for sequencing was CD4+ T cells from PBMCs. These receptors were taken from a human donor with multiple sclerosis.

The rearrangement joins TRBV27 to TRBJ1-2; TRBD1 matches at 7 bases. Trimming at V came to 3 bases and at J to 3 bases, leaving 7 bases not matched to a gene. The CDR3 is 15 amino acids. Germline V CDR1 and CDR2: MNHEY, SMNVEV (reference sequence). CDR3 coding DNA: TGTGCCAGCAGTTTGAGGTCAGGGGGTGACTATGGCTACACCTTC. It encodes CASSLRSGGDYGYTF.

For the CDR3, the DNA is TGCAGCGCAGTACTTGAAGAGACCCAGTACTTC. Translating gives CSAVLEETQYF. The chain couples TRBV29-1 to TRBJ2-5; D uncertain. Trimming shortened V by 7 bases and J by 3 bases, and 9 bases separated the two germline ends. Germline values: CDR1 SQVTM, CDR2 ANQGSEA. CDR3 length equals 11 residues.

The chain uses TRBV16 and TRBJ2-1, with D perhaps TRBD1 (8 bases). With 1 base removed from V and 14 bases from J, the gap between germline ends came to 21 bases. This CDR3 spans 15 amino acids. Germline CDR1 is KGHSY and CDR2 is FQNENV. The CDR3 protein is CASSQYGLDRGGEFF. CDR3 nucleotides: TGTGCCAGCAGCCAATACGGCCTTGACAGGGGAGGGGAGTTCTTC.

V is TRBV6-6 and J is TRBJ1-3; D ambiguous. The CDR3 extends over 14 amino acids. CDR1 is MNHNY and CDR2 is SVGAGI in the germline V gene (reference sequence). Deletions cut 7 bases from V and 1 base from J, with 11 bases between. The CDR3 protein is CASIRPESGNTIYF. The DNA of the CDR3 is TGTGCCAGCATCCGCCCAGAATCTGGAAACACCATATATTTT.

This rearrangement joins TRBV20-1 to TRBJ2-5; D not resolved. Trimming pared 7 bases from V and 5 bases from J, leaving 11 bases between. Germline CDR1 and CDR2: DFQATT and SNEGSKA (reference sequence). There are 11 residues in the CDR3. CDR3 in amino acids: CSVRFEETQYF. The CDR3 DNA follows: TGCAGTGTAAGGTTCGAGGAGACCCAGTACTTC.

The chain combines TRBV6-5 with TRBJ2-7, with no clear D. This CDR3 comprises 14 residues. Germline CDR1 is MNHEY and CDR2 is SVGAGI. The V and J ends lost 1 base and 2 bases respectively, with 9 bases between them. The CDR3 loop is CASSYWQAPYEQYF. Written as DNA, the CDR3 is TGTGCCAGCAGTTACTGGCAGGCGCCCTACGAGCAGTACTTC.

The CDR3 DNA reads as TGCAGCGTCGGAGGACAGGGTGGGGTGAATCAGCCCCAGCATTTT. As protein: CSVGGQGGVNQPQHF. The chain employs TRBV29-1 and TRBJ1-5; 8 nucleotides match TRBD1. The CDR3 sequence is 15 residues long. V dropped 6 bases and J dropped 4; count of bases not matched to a gene: 11. Per the germline V gene, CDR1 is SQVTM and CDR2 is ANQGSEA.

The chain couples TRBV20-1 to TRBJ1-6; the D is unclear. Per germline, CDR1 DFQATT and CDR2 SNEGSKA (reference sequence). Trimming removed 5 bases from V and 7 bases from J, with 12 bases in between. This CDR3 has 13 amino acids. The CDR3 DNA follows: TGCAGTGCTTTTCGGGGAGGCAATTCACCCCTCCACTTT. This gives the protein CSAFRGGNSPLHF.

The V call is TRBV20-1, the J call TRBJ1-5; D is perhaps TRBD1 (5 bases). The CDR3 extends over 12 amino acids. Germline V gene lookup returns CDR1 DFQATT and CDR2 SNEGSKA (reference sequence). V was pared by 3 bases and J by 9 bases, with 12 bases between. In DNA, the CDR3 is TGCAGTGCTAGGGCAGGGTTGACGCCCCAGCATTTT. It translates to CSARAGLTPQHF.

CDR3 loop: CASSWGVTEAFF. In DNA, the CDR3 is TGTGCCAGCAGTTGGGGTGTCACTGAAGCTTTCTTT. V is TRBV2 and J is TRBJ1-1; no reliable D call. Trimming took 5 bases from V and 4 from J, leaving 8 bases between them. The CDR3 runs 12 residues. Germline V gene lookup returns CDR1 SNHLY and CDR2 FYNNEI.

The gene calls are TRBV7-2 and TRBJ1-4, with 8 bases identical to TRBD1. Looked up from germline, CDR1 is SGHTA and CDR2 is FQGNSA. With 0 bases clipped from V and 2 bases from J, the junction kept 5 bases outside the gene matches. The CDR3 consists of 17 residues. CDR3 region: CASSLAGRGRTNEKLFF. Written as DNA, the CDR3 is TGTGCCAGCAGCTTAGCGGGCAGGGGGCGCACTAATGAAAAACTGTTTTTT.

The chain employs TRBV15 and TRBJ2-7; D is perhaps TRBD1 (7 bases). V lost 3 bases and J lost 4, with 19 bases in between. From germline, CDR1 is LNHNV and CDR2 YYDKDF (reference sequence). The CDR3 consists of 16 residues. The CDR3 region is CATSRGGAEGAYEQYF. In DNA form, the CDR3 reads TGTGCCACCAGCAGGGGCGGGGCGGAGGGGGCTTACGAGCAGTACTTC.

The chain links TRBV5-1 to TRBJ1-2; D is ambiguous. This CDR3 has 14 amino acids. The germline V gene encodes CDR1 SGHRS and CDR2 YFSETQ. The V end was cut by 4 bases, the J end by 2 bases, with 12 bases between. The DNA for the CDR3 is TGCGCCAGCAGCCCCCAGATCACCAACTATGGCTACACCTTC. Protein product: CASSPQITNYGYTF. Full variable domain (rest looked up from reference TRBV5-1 and TRBJ1-2): KAGVTQTPRYLIKTRGQQVTLSCSPISGHRSVSWYQQTPGQGLQFLFEYFSETQRNKGNFPGRFSGRQFSNSRSEMNVSTLELGDSALYLCASSPQITNYGYTFGSGTRLTVV.

The chain employs TRBV12-3 or TRBV12-4 and TRBJ2-7; the match to TRBD1 covers 9 bases. V was clipped by 3 bases and J by 2 bases; unmatched bases: 2. The length of the CDR3 is 14 residues. CDR3 nucleotide sequence: TGTGCCAGCAGTTTCGGGACAGGGACCTACGAGCAGTACTTC. This codes for CASSFGTGTYEQYF.

The chain recombines TRBV5-4 with TRBJ2-1, with D unresolved. The CDR3 totals 16 residues. The germline V gene encodes CDR1 SGHNT and CDR2 YYREEE (reference sequence). Trimming left V 4 bases short and J 0 bases short, with 14 bases between. The CDR3 DNA is TGTGCCAGCAGCCCTTTCCCCCCCAGCTCCTACAATGAGCAGTTCTTC. It codes for CASSPFPPSSYNEQFF.

This chain connects TRBV19 to TRBJ2-6; D is unclear. CDR3 length: 14 amino acids. Germline CDR1 is LNHDA and CDR2 is SQIVND (reference sequence). Trimming left V 4 bases short and J 0 bases short, with 4 bases between. DNA of the CDR3: TGTGCCAGTAGTAGGCTCTCTGGGGCCAACGTCCTGACTTTC. It translates to CASSRLSGANVLTF.

J is TRBJ2-5 and V is TRBV20-1; D is unclear. The CDR3 covers 16 residues. CDR1 and CDR2 from the germline V gene are DFQATT and SNEGSKA (reference sequence). Between the trimmed V and J ends, which lost 3 bases and 0 bases, there was a span of 17 bases. CDR3 region: CSARMSSLAYQETQYF. The DNA of the CDR3 is TGCAGTGCTAGGATGTCGTCGTTGGCGTACCAAGAGACCCAGTACTTC.

This clonotype appeared once. The V and J genes are TRBV6-5 and TRBJ2-2; tentatively, D is TRBD1 (6 bases). Trimming removed 7 bases from V and 5 bases from J, with 14 bases in between. Germline V gives CDR1 MNHEY, CDR2 SVGAGI. The CDR3 contains 14 residues. CDR3 sequence: CASTDRLITGELFF. The CDR3 DNA reads as TGTGCCAGCACGGACAGACTAATTACCGGGGAGCTGTTTTTT.

This clonotype was found once. As DNA, the CDR3 is TGCGCCAGCAGCTTTGGGGATACAGCCAAAAACATTCAGTACTTC. Its protein is CASSFGDTAKNIQYF. The chain joins TRBV5-1 to TRBJ2-4; D is uncertain. The V end was cut by 2 bases, the J end by 0 bases, with 9 bases between. CDR3 length: 15 residues. The germline CDR1 and CDR2 sequences are SGHRS and YFSETQ. The whole variable domain, filled in from reference TRBV5-1 and TRBJ2-4, reads KAGVTQTPRYLIKTRGQQVTLSCSPISGHRSVSWYQQTPGQGLQFLFEYFSETQRNKGNFPGRFSGRQFSNSRSEMNVSTLELGDSALYLCASSFGDTAKNIQYFGAGTRLSVL.

The chain joins TRBV29-1 to TRBJ1-4; D is unclear. The germline V gene encodes CDR1 SQVTM and CDR2 ANQGSEA. The length of the CDR3 is 16 residues. V shed 2 bases and J shed 0 bases, with 13 bases lying between them. CDR3: CSVEWGGVATNEKLFF. The CDR3 DNA is TGCAGCGTTGAATGGGGTGGAGTTGCAACTAATGAAAAACTGTTTTTT.

The V call is TRBV20-1, the J call TRBJ2-1; TRBD1 aligns across 9 bases. CDR1 is DFQATT and CDR2 is SNEGSKA in the germline V gene (reference sequence). The length of the CDR3 is 15 residues. Trimming cost V 5 bases and J 5 bases; bases outside gene matches: 10. CDR3: CSAFPLQGAHNEQFF. CDR3 nucleotides: TGCAGTGCTTTCCCTCTACAGGGGGCCCACAATGAGCAGTTCTTC.

This clonotype was observed a handful of times. V gene TRBV3-1 combines with J gene TRBJ2-5; D is undetermined. V shed 0 bases and J shed 5 bases, with 4 bases lying between them. Germline-derived CDR1 and CDR2 are LGHDT and YNNKEL (reference sequence). The CDR3 has 12 residues. The CDR3 nucleotides read TGTGCCAGCAGCCAAGATAGGGAGACCCAGTACTTC. It is translated as CASSQDRETQYF.

V usage is TRBV19 and J usage is TRBJ1-5; weak D call: TRBD1 (6 bases). The V end was cut by 8 bases, the J end by 5 bases, with 10 bases between. Looked up from germline, CDR1 is LNHDA and CDR2 is SQIVND (reference sequence). CDR3 length: 12 amino acids. CDR3 nucleotides: TGTGCCAGTGCTACAGGGTATCAGCCCCAGCATTTT. It encodes CASATGYQPQHF.

This chain joins TRBV12-3 or TRBV12-4 and TRBJ2-1; D possibly corresponds to TRBD1 (6 bases). V dropped 6 bases and J dropped 9 bases, with 15 bases sitting between them. The CDR3 sequence is 13 residues long. The CDR3: CASRSTGTTEQFF. The CDR3 bases are TGTGCCAGCAGGAGTACCGGGACAACTGAGCAGTTCTTC.

The chain couples TRBV9 to TRBJ1-2; TRBD1 matches 7 bases. The V gene end was trimmed by 3 bases and the J gene end by 8 bases; junction bases not matched to a gene: 10. Germline values: CDR1 SGDLS, CDR2 YYNGEE. The CDR3 spans 14 residues. The CDR3 protein is CASSATGPRGGYTF. The CDR3 region has the DNA TGTGCCAGCAGCGCGACAGGGCCAAGAGGCGGCTACACCTTC.

This chain uses TRBV3-1 with TRBJ2-7; 7 positions agree with TRBD1. Trimming removed 4 bases from V and 5 bases from J; junction bases left unmatched: 5. The CDR3 runs to 13 residues. Looked up from germline, CDR1 is LGHDT and CDR2 is YNNKEL (reference sequence). The CDR3 DNA is TGTGCCAGCAGCCCGACAGGGACGCACGAGCAGTACTTC. Protein sequence: CASSPTGTHEQYF.

J is TRBJ2-7 and V is TRBV20-1; 10 bases map to TRBD2. The CDR3 spans 15 residues. After removal of 3 bases from V and 4 bases from J, the junction contained 9 bases not matched to a gene. In germline, CDR1 is DFQATT, CDR2 SNEGSKA (reference sequence). The CDR3 DNA is TGCAGTGCTAGGATTTGGACTAGCGGTGTGTACGAGCAGTACTTC. It is translated as CSARIWTSGVYEQYF.

The sample holds one count of this clonotype. The gene calls are TRBV12-3 or TRBV12-4 and TRBJ1-1; 7 bases line up with TRBD1. There are 15 residues in the CDR3. V gave up 4 bases and J gave up 1 base; unmatched junction bases: 6. The CDR3 sequence: CASSSNGQANTEAFF. In nucleotides, the CDR3 is TGTGCCAGCAGTTCCAACGGACAGGCGAACACTGAAGCTTTCTTT.

This chain uses TRBV9 with TRBJ1-1; 8 bases map to TRBD1. The CDR3 has 15 residues. From germline, CDR1 is SGDLS and CDR2 YYNGEE. The trim removed 4 bases at V and 1 base at J, leaving 6 bases unmatched. The CDR3 sequence: CASSPGQAPNTEAFF. The CDR3 region has the DNA TGTGCCAGCAGCCCGGGACAGGCCCCGAACACTGAAGCTTTCTTT.

With respect to this clonotype: One end of the junction fails to match germline, which may point to a read error. The genes are TRBV19 and TRBJ2-3; 11 nucleotides line up with TRBD2. The CDR3 contains 15 residues. Germline V lookup: CDR1 LNHDA, CDR2 SQIVND (reference sequence). This CDR3 is CASSIGTSGLDTQYF. In DNA, the CDR3 is TGTGCCAGTAGCATAGGGACTAGCGGATTAGATACGCAGTATTTT.

The rearrangement joins TRBV6-1 to TRBJ1-2; D gene uncertain. The germline V gene encodes CDR1 MNHNS and CDR2 SASEGT. Trimming removed 2 bases from V and 6 bases from J, with 16 bases in between. The CDR3 sequence is 15 residues long. CDR3 DNA sequence: TGTGCCAGCAGTGAATACTCTATTGGGGTCCATGGCTACACCTTC. Translating it yields CASSEYSIGVHGYTF.

The J gene is TRBJ2-1, the V gene TRBV20-1, with TRBD2 matching 8 bases. Germline lookup yields CDR1 DFQATT and CDR2 SNEGSKA (reference sequence). Trimming took 5 bases from V and 4 from J; bases not matched to a gene: 4. The CDR3 contains 13 residues. The CDR3 sequence is CSARRGVYNEQFF. CDR3 DNA: TGCAGTGCTCGGCGGGGGGTTTACAATGAGCAGTTCTTC.